The rows below give T cell receptor beta chains drawn from one sample of a study of T-cell reconstitution after alpha-beta-depleted transplantation in children. MiXCR was run by TCRdb on the PCR reads, yielding one entry per CDR3 protein. In the table there are 780,000 or so distinct CDR3 sequences, roughly 15% of which are singletons. Material: PBMCs, mostly from graft donor cells, obtained 360 days after TCRalphabeta/CD19-depleted stem cell transplant. These receptors were taken from a male patient under 18 who had a stem cell transplant for acute lymphoblastic leukemia, so the T cells may come from the graft donor. The CDR3 runs from the conserved cysteine through the conserved F or W. The D gene is left open where the match is weak. Part of the rows lack a size; the others show once, few, many or a class for expanded clones.

d_call: NA
j_call: TRBJ2-7
clone_size: NA
v_call: TRBV11-1
cdr3_nt: TGTGCCAGCAGCTACCCAAGCGGTTACGAGCAGTACTTC
cdr3_aa: CASSYPSGYEQYF

d_call: NA
j_call: TRBJ2-1
clone_size: many
v_call: TRBV27
cdr3_nt: TGTGCCAGCAGTCCATTGACCCAGAGCCAGCTTACTAATGAGCAGTTCTTC
cdr3_aa: CASSPLTQSQLTNEQFF

d_call: TRBD2
j_call: TRBJ2-1
clone_size: NA
v_call: TRBV20-1
cdr3_nt: TGCAGTGCCCGGGGGGGCCAAAGGGATGAGCAGTTCTTC
cdr3_aa: CSARGGQRDEQFF

d_call: TRBD1
j_call: TRBJ2-1
clone_size: few
v_call: TRBV5-1
cdr3_nt: TGCGCCAGCAGCTTGGATCTTACAGGGGGCGCGAATGAGCAGTTCTTC
cdr3_aa: CASSLDLTGGANEQFF

d_call: NA
j_call: TRBJ2-5
clone_size: NA
v_call: TRBV5-1
cdr3_nt: TGCGCCAGCAGCTTTCCACTAGGGTGGGGTGGAGAGACCCAGTACTTC
cdr3_aa: CASSFPLGWGGETQYF

d_call: NA
j_call: TRBJ1-5
clone_size: few
v_call: TRBV20-1
cdr3_nt: TGCAGTGCCCCCCTGGGAGGCAATCAGCCCCAGCATTTT
cdr3_aa: CSAPLGGNQPQHF

d_call: TRBD1
j_call: TRBJ2-7
clone_size: NA
v_call: TRBV14
cdr3_nt: TGTGCCAGCAGCCCAGGGGGACAGGGGACTTCCTACGAGCAGTACTTC
cdr3_aa: CASSPGGQGTSYEQYF

d_call: NA
j_call: TRBJ2-7
clone_size: NA
v_call: TRBV7-9
cdr3_nt: TGTGCCAGCAGCTCGTCGAGGCGGCAGTACTTC
cdr3_aa: CASSSSRRQYF

d_call: NA
j_call: TRBJ2-4
clone_size: many
v_call: TRBV5-1
cdr3_nt: TGCGCCAGCATCCAGGGAACCAAAAACATTCAGTACTTC
cdr3_aa: CASIQGTKNIQYF

d_call: TRBD1
j_call: TRBJ2-1
clone_size: NA
v_call: TRBV11-1
cdr3_nt: TGTGCCAGCAGTTTTATGGGGGGACAGGCACTCTACAATGAGCAGTTCTTC
cdr3_aa: CASSFMGGQALYNEQFF

d_call: TRBD2
j_call: TRBJ2-1
clone_size: NA
v_call: TRBV19
cdr3_nt: TGTGCCAGTAGTAAAATGGGGCTAGCGGGCACCAATGAGCAGTTCTTC
cdr3_aa: CASSKMGLAGTNEQFF

d_call: TRBD2
j_call: TRBJ2-7
clone_size: NA
v_call: TRBV7-2
cdr3_nt: TGTGCCAGCAGCGTCGGACTAGATGGCTCCTACGAGCAGTACTTC
cdr3_aa: CASSVGLDGSYEQYF

d_call: TRBD2
j_call: TRBJ2-4
clone_size: NA
v_call: TRBV7-6
cdr3_nt: TGTGCCAGCAGCTTAGGGGGCGGGGGACAAAACATTCAGTACTTC
cdr3_aa: CASSLGGGGQNIQYF

d_call: NA
j_call: TRBJ2-5
clone_size: few
v_call: TRBV4-2
cdr3_nt: TGTGCCAGCAGCCAACACGAATCTGGATTTGGGACCCAGTACTTC
cdr3_aa: CASSQHESGFGTQYF

d_call: NA
j_call: TRBJ1-4
clone_size: many
v_call: TRBV6-5
cdr3_nt: TGTGCCAGCAGTTACGGGGCAGGGCGAGAGGAAAAACTGTTTTTT
cdr3_aa: CASSYGAGREEKLFF

d_call: NA
j_call: TRBJ2-2
clone_size: few
v_call: TRBV4-2
cdr3_nt: TGTGCCAGCAGCCAACTCATGGGAGGGGGCGGGGAGCTGTTTTTT
cdr3_aa: CASSQLMGGGGELFF

d_call: TRBD2
j_call: TRBJ2-7
clone_size: NA
v_call: TRBV10-3
cdr3_nt: TGTGCCATCAGTGATTCCGGGACTAGCGGGAGTTACGAGCAGTACTTC
cdr3_aa: CAISDSGTSGSYEQYF

d_call: NA
j_call: TRBJ2-6
clone_size: few
v_call: TRBV6-5
cdr3_nt: TGTGCCAGCAGTTACTCTGGGACGGCAGGGAACTCTGGGGCCAACGTCCTGACTTTC
cdr3_aa: CASSYSGTAGNSGANVLTF

d_call: TRBD1
j_call: TRBJ1-2
clone_size: NA
v_call: TRBV12-3/TRBV12-4
cdr3_nt: TGTGCCAGCAGTTACAGGGGTGTCGATGGCTACACCTTC
cdr3_aa: CASSYRGVDGYTF

d_call: NA
j_call: TRBJ2-1
clone_size: few
v_call: TRBV27
cdr3_nt: TGTGCCAGCAGTTTATTGGACGGTGGATACAATGAGCAGTTCTTC
cdr3_aa: CASSLLDGGYNEQFF

d_call: TRBD2
j_call: TRBJ2-7
clone_size: NA
v_call: TRBV27
cdr3_nt: TGTGCCAGCAGAAAGGCTAGCGGATCCTACGAGCAGTACTTC
cdr3_aa: CASRKASGSYEQYF

d_call: NA
j_call: TRBJ2-3
clone_size: NA
v_call: TRBV4-2
cdr3_nt: TGTGCCAGCAGACCAGGACGCAGCGCGTACAGAGATACGCAGTATTTT
cdr3_aa: CASRPGRSAYRDTQYF

d_call: TRBD1
j_call: TRBJ2-6
clone_size: once
v_call: TRBV7-8
cdr3_nt: TGTGCCAGCAGGCCGACGGGACAGGGTTGGGCTGGGGCCAACGTCCTGACTTTC
cdr3_aa: CASRPTGQGWAGANVLTF

d_call: TRBD1
j_call: TRBJ2-3
clone_size: many
v_call: TRBV29-1
cdr3_nt: TGCAGCGGACGACAGGGCGGCTTGGGCACAGATACGCAGTATTTT
cdr3_aa: CSGRQGGLGTDTQYF

d_call: NA
j_call: TRBJ2-7
clone_size: few
v_call: TRBV5-1
cdr3_nt: TGCGCCAGCAGCTTCGGTAGCGGAACCTACGAGCAGTACTTC
cdr3_aa: CASSFGSGTYEQYF

d_call: TRBD1
j_call: TRBJ1-1
clone_size: NA
v_call: TRBV20-1
cdr3_nt: TGCAGTGCGGGCCGGGACAGGGTCACTGAAGCTTTCTTT
cdr3_aa: CSAGRDRVTEAFF

d_call: NA
j_call: TRBJ2-7
clone_size: many
v_call: TRBV5-1
cdr3_nt: TGCGCCAGCAGCTTGACCGGGAGAACCTCATGGGAGCAGTACTTC
cdr3_aa: CASSLTGRTSWEQYF

d_call: TRBD1
j_call: TRBJ2-1
clone_size: NA
v_call: TRBV7-6
cdr3_nt: TGTGCCAGCAGCCGAAGCATACAGGGGTACGAGCAGTTCTTC
cdr3_aa: CASSRSIQGYEQFF

d_call: NA
j_call: TRBJ2-7
clone_size: NA
v_call: TRBV6-5
cdr3_nt: TGTGCCAGCAGTTCCCAAATCCCTTTCTCCTACGAGCAGTACTTC
cdr3_aa: CASSSQIPFSYEQYF

d_call: NA
j_call: TRBJ2-4
clone_size: NA
v_call: TRBV5-1
cdr3_nt: TGCGCCAGCAGCTTGGCCGGTCGCTCCATTCAGTACTTC
cdr3_aa: CASSLAGRSIQYF

d_call: NA
j_call: TRBJ1-6
clone_size: NA
v_call: TRBV27
cdr3_nt: TGTGCCAGCAGTTTGCACAGATATAATTCACCCCTCCACTTT
cdr3_aa: CASSLHRYNSPLHF

d_call: TRBD2
j_call: TRBJ2-1
clone_size: NA
v_call: TRBV5-6
cdr3_nt: TGTGCCAGCAGCTTGGTGCGGGAGGGAAATGAGCAGTTCTTC
cdr3_aa: CASSLVREGNEQFF

d_call: TRBD1
j_call: TRBJ2-1
clone_size: NA
v_call: TRBV7-7
cdr3_nt: TGTGCCAGCAGCTTAGTCACAGGGGGGACGAATGAGCAGTTCTTC
cdr3_aa: CASSLVTGGTNEQFF

d_call: NA
j_call: TRBJ1-6
clone_size: few
v_call: TRBV5-1
cdr3_nt: TGCGCCAGCAGCTTAGAGGTACGATCACCCCTCCACTTT
cdr3_aa: CASSLEVRSPLHF

d_call: NA
j_call: TRBJ2-7
clone_size: few
v_call: TRBV10-3
cdr3_nt: TGTGCCATCAGTGAGACAGGCTCAGGGGCCGAGCAGTACTTC
cdr3_aa: CAISETGSGAEQYF

d_call: NA
j_call: TRBJ2-3
clone_size: few
v_call: TRBV2
cdr3_nt: TGTGCCAGCTTGGAGTTGAGGCGGGGACGCACAGATACGCAGTATTTT
cdr3_aa: CASLELRRGRTDTQYF

d_call: NA
j_call: TRBJ2-7
clone_size: few
v_call: TRBV19
cdr3_nt: TGTGCCAGTAAGTGGGCACACAGGATCTCCTACGAGCAGTACTTC
cdr3_aa: CASKWAHRISYEQYF

d_call: TRBD1
j_call: TRBJ2-3
clone_size: few
v_call: TRBV15
cdr3_nt: TGTGCCACCAGCAGACCGGGACAGGGTCCTCTCACAGATACGCAGTATTTT
cdr3_aa: CATSRPGQGPLTDTQYF

d_call: NA
j_call: TRBJ2-1
clone_size: NA
v_call: TRBV7-9
cdr3_nt: TGTGCCAGCAGCATTATATACAATGAGCAGTTCTTC
cdr3_aa: CASSIIYNEQFF

d_call: NA
j_call: TRBJ1-4
clone_size: few
v_call: TRBV5-1
cdr3_nt: TGCGCCAGCAGCGGAAGGGGGTCAACTAATGAAAAACTGTTTTTT
cdr3_aa: CASSGRGSTNEKLFF

d_call: NA
j_call: TRBJ2-3
clone_size: NA
v_call: TRBV20-1
cdr3_nt: TGCAGTGCTAGATTCCCCTTCCTAGGGGGAACTGATACGCAGTATTTT
cdr3_aa: CSARFPFLGGTDTQYF

d_call: NA
j_call: TRBJ2-7
clone_size: NA
v_call: TRBV7-2
cdr3_nt: TGTGCCAGCAGCTTATTAGCTGAGCAGTACTTC
cdr3_aa: CASSLLAEQYF

d_call: NA
j_call: TRBJ1-2
clone_size: NA
v_call: TRBV30
cdr3_nt: TGTGCCTGGAAGGGGGGGGATGGCTACACCTTC
cdr3_aa: CAWKGGDGYTF

d_call: NA
j_call: TRBJ1-1
clone_size: NA
v_call: TRBV6-2/TRBV6-3
cdr3_nt: TGTGCCAGCCGGGGCCTGGGATCTGAAGCTTTCTTT
cdr3_aa: CASRGLGSEAFF

d_call: TRBD2
j_call: TRBJ2-7
clone_size: NA
v_call: TRBV25-1
cdr3_nt: TGTGCCAGCAGTGAATCGGGCGGGAGCCCCTACGAGCAGTACTTC
cdr3_aa: CASSESGGSPYEQYF

d_call: NA
j_call: TRBJ2-3
clone_size: few
v_call: TRBV20-1
cdr3_nt: TGCAGTGCTAGAAAAGATACGCAGTATTTT
cdr3_aa: CSARKDTQYF

d_call: NA
j_call: TRBJ2-5
clone_size: NA
v_call: TRBV6-5
cdr3_nt: TGTGCCAGCAGTTTCCAGACAGGTCAAGAGACCCAGTACTTC
cdr3_aa: CASSFQTGQETQYF

d_call: NA
j_call: TRBJ2-5
clone_size: few
v_call: TRBV27
cdr3_nt: TGTGCCAGCAGTTCCGGATCGGAGACCCAGTACTTC
cdr3_aa: CASSSGSETQYF

d_call: NA
j_call: TRBJ2-1
clone_size: NA
v_call: TRBV3-1
cdr3_nt: TGTGCCAGCAGCCGGCGGGCGGAGTCCTACAATGAGCAGTTCTTC
cdr3_aa: CASSRRAESYNEQFF

d_call: NA
j_call: TRBJ2-7
clone_size: NA
v_call: TRBV4-1
cdr3_nt: TGCGCCAGCAGCCCGGGACCGGCGGGGATCCAGTACTTC
cdr3_aa: CASSPGPAGIQYF

d_call: NA
j_call: TRBJ2-3
clone_size: NA
v_call: TRBV3-1
cdr3_nt: TGTGCCAGCAGCCAAGAGTCGGTTGACAGCACAGATACGCAGTATTTT
cdr3_aa: CASSQESVDSTDTQYF

d_call: NA
j_call: TRBJ2-2
clone_size: NA
v_call: TRBV9
cdr3_nt: TGTGCCAGCAGCGTAGATATACGGCCGAACACCGGGGAGCTGTTTTTT
cdr3_aa: CASSVDIRPNTGELFF

d_call: NA
j_call: TRBJ1-2
clone_size: many
v_call: TRBV7-6
cdr3_nt: TGTGCCAGCAGCTTAGTCGGGGGGGGAATTAACTATGGCTACACCTTC
cdr3_aa: CASSLVGGGINYGYTF

d_call: NA
j_call: TRBJ2-5
clone_size: NA
v_call: TRBV11-2
cdr3_nt: TGTGCCAGCAGCTTAGATCGACGTAGGACCCAGTACTTC
cdr3_aa: CASSLDRRRTQYF

d_call: NA
j_call: TRBJ2-3
clone_size: NA
v_call: TRBV4-2
cdr3_nt: TGTGCCAGCAGCCAAGGAACCCTTGAGGCAGATACGCAGTATTTT
cdr3_aa: CASSQGTLEADTQYF

d_call: NA
j_call: TRBJ2-6
clone_size: NA
v_call: TRBV5-1
cdr3_nt: TGCGCCAGCAGCTTGGTTCCGGGGTTAGCGGCCGGGGCCAACGTCCTGACTTTC
cdr3_aa: CASSLVPGLAAGANVLTF

d_call: TRBD1
j_call: TRBJ2-1
clone_size: NA
v_call: TRBV12-3/TRBV12-4
cdr3_nt: TGTGCCAGCAGTATAACGGGACAGAGCTACAATGAGCAGTTCTTC
cdr3_aa: CASSITGQSYNEQFF

d_call: TRBD2
j_call: TRBJ2-7
clone_size: few
v_call: TRBV5-1
cdr3_nt: TGCGCCAGCAGCCGAGGGAGGGCGGACTCCTACGAGCAGTACTTC
cdr3_aa: CASSRGRADSYEQYF